This record covers a single T cell receptor beta chain. Its target is not known. This specimen belongs to a study of shared clonotypes between healthy human individuals. In the study overall: With ages of 18 to 49, the donors were two women and a few men. Donors had three CD4 naive, three CD4 memory, two CD8 naive and one CD8 memory plate apiece.

General study findings and limits: Naive subsets, compared against memory subsets, generally had larger estimated richness values.

Sequencing was performed with immunoSEQ multiplex PCR; in TCRdb, only in-frame clones are kept and a portion is missing. The top ten hold around 1.7% of the sample, which has millions of clones, about 92% seen once. Naive CD8 cells comprised CD45RO-negative, CCR7-positively selected cells, excluding terminally differentiated effector memory CD45RA+ cells. CDR1 and CDR2 (germline): SEHNR, FQNEAQ (reference sequence). V shed 5 bases and J shed 4 bases, with 8 bases lying between them. The CDR3 is made up of 12 amino acids. Sequenced sample: naive CD8+ T cells from PBMCs. The TCR originated in a man between 18 and 35 years old in good health. Some clones in this sample may be carry-over from other donors' samples. J is TRBJ1-1 and V is TRBV7-9; D gene unclear. The CDR3 reads CASSHGSTEAFF. The DNA of the CDR3 is TGTGCCAGCAGCCACGGTAGCACTGAAGCTTTCTTT.